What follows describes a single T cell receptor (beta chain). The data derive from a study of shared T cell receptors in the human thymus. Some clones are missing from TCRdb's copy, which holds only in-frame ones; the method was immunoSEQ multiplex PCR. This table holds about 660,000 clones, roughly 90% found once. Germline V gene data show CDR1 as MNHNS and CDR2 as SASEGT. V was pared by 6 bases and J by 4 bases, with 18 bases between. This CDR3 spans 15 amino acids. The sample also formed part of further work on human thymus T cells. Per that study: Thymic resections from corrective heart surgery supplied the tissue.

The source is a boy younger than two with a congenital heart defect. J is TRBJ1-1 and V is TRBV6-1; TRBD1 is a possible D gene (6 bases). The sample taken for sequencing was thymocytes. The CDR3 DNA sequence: TGTGCCAGCAGCAGCAACAGGGTGCAGGGCACTGAAGCTTTCTTT. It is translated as CASSSNRVQGTEAFF.